Each of the 14 T cell receptor beta chains below was sequenced from the same sample in a study of cytomegalovirus exposure and HLA in healthy donors. Primers included in the PCR were 60 Vbeta and 13 Jbeta primers. The repertoire was sequenced with immunoSEQ multiplex PCR; TCRdb's copy has only in-frame clones and lacks some. This sample has about 95,000 clones, with around 75% found just once. What was sequenced was PBMCs. All receptors come from a man between 18 and 35 years old in good health and CMV-seropositive.

The rearrangement links TRBV5-1 to TRBJ2-1, with TRBD1 matching over 7 bases. CDR1 is SGHRS and CDR2 is YFSETQ in the germline V gene. V was pared by 0 bases and J by 4 bases, with 13 bases of the junction left unmatched. The CDR3 totals 18 residues. CDR3: CASSLGLASGTVYNEQFF. In DNA, the CDR3 is TGCGCCAGCAGCTTGGGGCTTGCCTCCGGGACAGTGTACAATGAGCAGTTCTTC. Using reference TRBV5-1 and TRBJ2-1 for the parts outside the CDR3, the full variable domain is KAGVTQTPRYLIKTRGQQVTLSCSPISGHRSVSWYQQTPGQGLQFLFEYFSETQRNKGNFPGRFSGRQFSNSRSEMNVSTLELGDSALYLCASSLGLASGTVYNEQFFGPGTRLTVL.

This clone turned up a few times. The gene calls are TRBV5-1 and TRBJ1-4, with 7 nucleotides matching TRBD1. J lost 3 bases, V lost 6 bases, and 8 bases had no gene match. CDR3 length: 15 amino acids. CDR1 and CDR2 from the germline V gene are SGHRS and YFSETQ. CDR3 amino acids: CASKEMTGPNEKLFF. CDR3 DNA: TGCGCCAGCAAAGAGATGACAGGGCCTAATGAAAAACTGTTTTTT.

The chain has TRBV2 and TRBJ2-1; possibly TRBD1 for D (6 bases). Trimming took off 7 bases at V and 6 bases at J, with 16 bases between the two ends. The germline V gene has CDR1 SNHLY and CDR2 FYNNEI. The CDR3 is 14 residues long. The CDR3 DNA sequence: TGTGCCAGCACTCCTTTTGCAGGGGCCAATGAGCAGTTCTTC. This translates into CASTPFAGANEQFF.

The rearrangement joins TRBV5-1 to TRBJ1-6, with 8 bases matching TRBD1. Germline lookup yields CDR1 SGHRS and CDR2 YFSETQ. The CDR3 loop spans 15 amino acids. Trimming removed 0 bases from V and 5 bases from J; junction bases left unmatched: 1. The CDR3, as DNA: TGCGCCAGCAGCTTGGACAGGGGGAATAATTCACCCCTCCACTTT. Protein: CASSLDRGNNSPLHF.

The chain joins TRBV2 to TRBJ1-4; 7 bases align to TRBD1. The CDR3 is 13 amino acids. Trimming at V came to 6 bases and at J to 8 bases, leaving 6 bases not matched to a gene. CDR1 is SNHLY and CDR2 is FYNNEI in the germline V gene. Written as DNA, the CDR3 is TGTGCCAGCAGAGGGACAGAAGTAGAAAAACTGTTTTTT. This translates into CASRGTEVEKLFF.

This sequence joins TRBV9 and TRBJ2-3; D may be TRBD2 (5 bases). CDR1 and CDR2 (germline): SGDLS, YYNGEE. V was shortened by 0 bases and J by 5 bases, with 7 bases between the two germline ends. CDR3 length: 13 amino acids. CDR3 sequence (DNA): TGTGCCAGCAGCGTAGACCGGGGAGATACGCAGTATTTT. Protein sequence: CASSVDRGDTQYF.

The chain joins TRBV7-9 to TRBJ1-4, with D perhaps matching TRBD1 (5 bases). Germline V CDR1 and CDR2: SEHNR, FQNEAQ (reference sequence). V was cut by 5 bases and J by 8 bases, with 18 bases left in between. The CDR3 totals 15 residues. CDR3 in amino acids: CASSPPGLTEEKLFF. CDR3 DNA: TGTGCCAGCAGCCCCCCGGGACTGACGGAAGAAAAACTGTTTTTT.

This clone was observed a single time. The V call is TRBV19, the J call TRBJ1-1; D unresolved. Germline loops: CDR1 LNHDA, CDR2 SQIVND (reference sequence). The CDR3 spans 11 residues. V was cut by 4 bases and J by 8 bases, with 8 bases left in between. The CDR3 reads CASSTAGEAFF. The CDR3 DNA reads TGTGCCAGTAGTACCGCCGGGGAAGCTTTCTTT. The complete variable domain, with remaining parts taken from reference TRBV19 and TRBJ1-1, reads DGGITQSPKYLFRKEGQNVTLSCEQNLNHDAMYWYRQDPGQGLRLIYYSQIVNDFQKGDIAEGYSVSREKKESFPLTVTSAQKNPTAFYLCASSTAGEAFFGQGTRLTVV.

This clone was detected only once. This sequence joins TRBV7-9 and TRBJ2-3, with D unclear. CDR3 length equals 12 residues. V lost 5 bases and J lost 3, with 6 bases in between. Looked up from germline, CDR1 is SEHNR and CDR2 is FQNEAQ (reference sequence). In DNA form, the CDR3 reads TGTGCCAGCAGCCGAGCAACAGATACGCAGTATTTT. It translates to CASSRATDTQYF.

The chain is built from TRBV2 and TRBJ1-1; 8 bases fit TRBD1. Unmatched junction bases numbered 10, after V lost 3 bases and J lost 1 base. CDR3 size: 17 residues. From germline, CDR1 is SNHLY and CDR2 FYNNEI. The CDR3 is CASSDFSTGTGNTEAFF. CDR3 DNA: TGTGCCAGCAGTGATTTTTCCACAGGGACAGGGAACACTGAAGCTTTCTTT. The full variable domain, in which reference TRBV2 and TRBJ1-1 provide the parts outside the CDR3, is EPEVTQTPSHQVTQMGQEVILRCVPISNHLYFYWYRQILGQKVEFLVSFYNNEISEKSEIFDDQFSVERPDGSNFTLKIRSTKLEDSAMYFCASSDFSTGTGNTEAFFGQGTRLTVV.

This sequence joins TRBV9 and TRBJ2-1, with a possible D match to TRBD2 (5 bases). Trimming stripped 6 bases from V and 7 bases from J, with 17 bases between. Germline V gives CDR1 SGDLS, CDR2 YYNGEE. CDR3 length: 14 amino acids. In DNA form, the CDR3 reads TGTGCCAGCAACAACGACGGGGTTTGGAATGAGCAGTTCTTC. Translating it yields CASNNDGVWNEQFF.

The chain carries TRBV11-2 and TRBJ2-5; TRBD1 agrees at 9 bases. CDR1 is SGHAT and CDR2 is FQNNGV in the germline V gene. The CDR3 covers 15 residues. The trim removed 4 bases at V and 2 bases at J, leaving 5 bases unmatched. CDR3 in amino acids: CASSYRDRVQETQYF. The DNA for the CDR3 is TGTGCCAGCAGCTACCGGGACAGGGTTCAAGAGACCCAGTACTTC.

This clone was picked up a small number of times. V is TRBV28 and J is TRBJ1-1; D possibly corresponds to TRBD1 (6 bases). The germline gives CDR1 MDHEN, CDR2 SYDVKM. This CDR3 is built from 13 residues. Trimming cost V 3 bases and J 8 bases, with 13 bases left between them. The CDR3 coding sequence is TGTGCCAGCAGTTTTCTCCAGGGGCGCGAAGCTTTCTTT. Its translation is CASSFLQGREAFF.

The chain employs TRBV5-5 and TRBJ2-1; 8 bases agree with TRBD1. Germline V lookup: CDR1 SGHKS, CDR2 YYEKEE (reference sequence). V lost 2 bases and J lost 0; bases outside the gene matches: 7. The CDR3 is made up of 17 amino acids. The CDR3 spells CASSFLAQGASYNEQFF. CDR3 bases: TGTGCCAGCAGCTTTCTAGCCCAGGGGGCCTCCTACAATGAGCAGTTCTTC.